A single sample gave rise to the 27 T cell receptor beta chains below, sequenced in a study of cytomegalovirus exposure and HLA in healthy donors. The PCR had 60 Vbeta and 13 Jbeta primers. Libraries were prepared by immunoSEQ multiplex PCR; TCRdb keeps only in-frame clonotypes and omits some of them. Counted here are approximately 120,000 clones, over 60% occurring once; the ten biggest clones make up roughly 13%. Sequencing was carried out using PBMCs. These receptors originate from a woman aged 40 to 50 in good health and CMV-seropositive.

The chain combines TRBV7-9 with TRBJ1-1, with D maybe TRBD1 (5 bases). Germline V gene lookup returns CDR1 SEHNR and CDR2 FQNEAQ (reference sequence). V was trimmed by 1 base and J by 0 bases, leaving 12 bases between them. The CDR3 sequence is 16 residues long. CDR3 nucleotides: TGTGCCAGCAGCTTAGATCGGACACCCCTGAACACTGAAGCTTTCTTT. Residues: CASSLDRTPLNTEAFF.

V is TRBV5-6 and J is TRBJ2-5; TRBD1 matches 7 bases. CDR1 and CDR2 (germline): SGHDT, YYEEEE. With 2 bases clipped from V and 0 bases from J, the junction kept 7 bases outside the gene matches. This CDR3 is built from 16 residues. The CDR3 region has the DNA TGTGCCAGCAGCTTAATCGGGACAGTAAACCAAGAGACCCAGTACTTC. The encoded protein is CASSLIGTVNQETQYF.

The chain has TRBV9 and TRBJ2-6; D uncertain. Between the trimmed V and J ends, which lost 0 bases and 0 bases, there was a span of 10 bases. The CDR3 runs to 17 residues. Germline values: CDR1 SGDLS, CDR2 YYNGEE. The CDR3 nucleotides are TGTGCCAGCAGCGTAGGGCAGATCCTCTCTGGGGCCAACGTCCTGACTTTC. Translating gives CASSVGQILSGANVLTF. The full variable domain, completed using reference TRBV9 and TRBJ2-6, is DSGVTQTPKHLITATGQRVTLRCSPRSGDLSVYWYQQSLDQGLQFLIQYYNGEERAKGNILERFSAQQFPDLHSELNLSSLELGDSALYFCASSVGQILSGANVLTFGAGSRLTVL.

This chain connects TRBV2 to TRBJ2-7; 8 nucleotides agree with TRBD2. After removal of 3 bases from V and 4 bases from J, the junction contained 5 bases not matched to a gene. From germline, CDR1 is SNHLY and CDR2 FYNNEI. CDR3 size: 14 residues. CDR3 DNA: TGTGCCAGCAGTGAGGGTCGCGGGGGGTACGAGCAGTACTTC. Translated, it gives CASSEGRGGYEQYF.

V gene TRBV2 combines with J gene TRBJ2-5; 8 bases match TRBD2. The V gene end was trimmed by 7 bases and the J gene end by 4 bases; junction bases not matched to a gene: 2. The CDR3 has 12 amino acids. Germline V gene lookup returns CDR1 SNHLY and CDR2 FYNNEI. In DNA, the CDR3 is TGTGCCAGCACGGGGGGGCCAGAGACCCAGTACTTC. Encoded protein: CASTGGPETQYF.

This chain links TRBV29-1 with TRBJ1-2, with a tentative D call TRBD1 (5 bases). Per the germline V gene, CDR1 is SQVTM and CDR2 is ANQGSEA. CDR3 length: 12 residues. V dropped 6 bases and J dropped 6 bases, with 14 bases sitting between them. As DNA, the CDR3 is TGCAGCGTAGCGGGGGGTTCGGATGGCTACACCTTC. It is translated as CSVAGGSDGYTF. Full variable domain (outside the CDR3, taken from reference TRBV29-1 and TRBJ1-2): SAVISQKPSRDICQRGTSLTIQCQVDSQVTMMFWYRQQPGQSLTLIATANQGSEATYESGFVIDKFPISRPNLTFSTLTVSNMSPEDSSIYLCSVAGGSDGYTFGSGTRLTVV.

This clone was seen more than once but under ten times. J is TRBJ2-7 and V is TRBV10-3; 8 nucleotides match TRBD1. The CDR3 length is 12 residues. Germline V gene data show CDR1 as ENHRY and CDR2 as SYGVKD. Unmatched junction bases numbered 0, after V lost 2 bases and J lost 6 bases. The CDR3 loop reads CAISEGQGEQYF. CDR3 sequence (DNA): TGTGCCATCAGTGAGGGACAGGGCGAGCAGTACTTC.

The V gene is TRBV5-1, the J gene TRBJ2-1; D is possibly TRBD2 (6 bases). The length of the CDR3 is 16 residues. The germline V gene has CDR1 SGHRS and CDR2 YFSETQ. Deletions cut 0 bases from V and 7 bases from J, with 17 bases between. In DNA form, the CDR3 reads TGCGCCAGCAGCTTGGTTAGCGGCCTAGGTTATAATGAGCAGTTCTTC. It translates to CASSLVSGLGYNEQFF.

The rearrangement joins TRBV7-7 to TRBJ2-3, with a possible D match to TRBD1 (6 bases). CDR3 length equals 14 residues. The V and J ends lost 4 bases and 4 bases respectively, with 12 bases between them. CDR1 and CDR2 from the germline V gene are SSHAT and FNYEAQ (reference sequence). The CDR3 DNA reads TGTGCCAGCAGCTCCACCACAGGGTCAGATACGCAGTATTTT. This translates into CASSSTTGSDTQYF.

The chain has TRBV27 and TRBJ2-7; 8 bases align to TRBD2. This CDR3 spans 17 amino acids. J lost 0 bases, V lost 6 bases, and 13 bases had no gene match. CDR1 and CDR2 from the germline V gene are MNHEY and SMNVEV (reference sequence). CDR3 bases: TGTGCCAGCAGCGTTCGTTTTGGGCGGGAGGCCTCCTACGAGCAGTACTTC. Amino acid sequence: CASSVRFGREASYEQYF.

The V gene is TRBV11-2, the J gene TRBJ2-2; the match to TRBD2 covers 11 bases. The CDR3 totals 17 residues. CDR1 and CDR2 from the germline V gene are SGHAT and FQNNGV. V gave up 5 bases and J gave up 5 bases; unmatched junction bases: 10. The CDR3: CASSAPTSGRLTGELFF. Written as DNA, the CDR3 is TGTGCCAGCAGCGCACCTACTAGCGGGAGATTGACCGGGGAGCTGTTTTTT. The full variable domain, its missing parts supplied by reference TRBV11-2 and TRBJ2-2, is EAGVAQSPRYKIIEKRQSVAFWCNPISGHATLYWYQQILGQGPKLLIQFQNNGVVDDSQLPKDRFSAERLKGVDSTLKIQPAKLEDSAVYLCASSAPTSGRLTGELFFGEGSRLTVL.

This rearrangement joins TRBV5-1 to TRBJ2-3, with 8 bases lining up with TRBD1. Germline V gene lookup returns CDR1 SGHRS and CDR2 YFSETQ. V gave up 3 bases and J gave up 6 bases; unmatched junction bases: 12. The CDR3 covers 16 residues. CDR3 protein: CASSSQAGGSADTQYF. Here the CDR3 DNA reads TGCGCCAGCAGCTCGCAAGCAGGGGGCTCGGCGGATACGCAGTATTTT. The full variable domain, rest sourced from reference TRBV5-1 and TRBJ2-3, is KAGVTQTPRYLIKTRGQQVTLSCSPISGHRSVSWYQQTPGQGLQFLFEYFSETQRNKGNFPGRFSGRQFSNSRSEMNVSTLELGDSALYLCASSSQAGGSADTQYFGPGTRLTVL.

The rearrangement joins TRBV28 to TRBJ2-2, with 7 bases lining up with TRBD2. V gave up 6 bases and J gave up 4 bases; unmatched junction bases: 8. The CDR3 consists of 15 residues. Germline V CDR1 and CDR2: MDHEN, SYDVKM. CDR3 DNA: TGTGCCAGCAGGACGAGCGGGACGAGCACCGGGGAGCTGTTTTTT. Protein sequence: CASRTSGTSTGELFF.

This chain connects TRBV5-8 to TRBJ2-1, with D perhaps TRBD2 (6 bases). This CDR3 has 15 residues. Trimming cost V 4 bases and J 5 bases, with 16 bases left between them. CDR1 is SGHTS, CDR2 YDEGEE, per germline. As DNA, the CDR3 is TGTGCCAGCAGCCAGGGACTTAGGGGAAACAATGAGCAGTTCTTC. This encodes CASSQGLRGNNEQFF.

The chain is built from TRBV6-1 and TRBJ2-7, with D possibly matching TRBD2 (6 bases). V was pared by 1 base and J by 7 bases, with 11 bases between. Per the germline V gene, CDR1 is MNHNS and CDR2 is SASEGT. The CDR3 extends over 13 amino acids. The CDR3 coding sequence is TGTGCCAGCAGTGAAGAAGGGGCGGGGGAGCAGTACTTC. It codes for CASSEEGAGEQYF.

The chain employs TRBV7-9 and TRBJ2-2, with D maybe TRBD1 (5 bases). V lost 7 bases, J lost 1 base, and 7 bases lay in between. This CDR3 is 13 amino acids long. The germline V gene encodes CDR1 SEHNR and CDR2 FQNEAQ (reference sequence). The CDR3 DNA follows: TGTGCCAGCACTACAGGGAACACCGGGGAGCTGTTTTTT. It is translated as CASTTGNTGELFF.

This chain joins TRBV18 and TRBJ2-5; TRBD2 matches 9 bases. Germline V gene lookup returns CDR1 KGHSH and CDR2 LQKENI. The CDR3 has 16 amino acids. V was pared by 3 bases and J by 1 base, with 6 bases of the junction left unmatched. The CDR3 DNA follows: TGTGCCAGCTCACCCCCGGGACTAGCCCTCCAAGAGACCCAGTACTTC. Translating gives CASSPPGLALQETQYF.

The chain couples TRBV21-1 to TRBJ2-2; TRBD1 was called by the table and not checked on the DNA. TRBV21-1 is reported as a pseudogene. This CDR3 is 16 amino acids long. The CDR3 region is CSIKGRGRGNTGELFF. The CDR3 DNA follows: TGCTCAATTAAGGGCAGGGGGCGCGGGAACACCGGGGAGCTGTTTTTT.

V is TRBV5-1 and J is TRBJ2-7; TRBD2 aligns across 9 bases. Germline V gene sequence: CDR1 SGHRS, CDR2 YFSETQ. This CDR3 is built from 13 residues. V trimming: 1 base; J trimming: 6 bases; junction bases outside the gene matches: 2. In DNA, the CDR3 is TGCGCCAGCAGCTTGAGCGGGGGGCCCGAGCAGTACTTC. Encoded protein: CASSLSGGPEQYF. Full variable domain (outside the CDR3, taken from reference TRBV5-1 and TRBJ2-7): KAGVTQTPRYLIKTRGQQVTLSCSPISGHRSVSWYQQTPGQGLQFLFEYFSETQRNKGNFPGRFSGRQFSNSRSEMNVSTLELGDSALYLCASSLSGGPEQYFGPGTRLTVT.

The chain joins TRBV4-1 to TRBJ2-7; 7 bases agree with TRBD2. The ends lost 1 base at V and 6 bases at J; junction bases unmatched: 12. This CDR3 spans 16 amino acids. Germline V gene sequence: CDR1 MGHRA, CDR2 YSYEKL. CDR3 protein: CASSQGGGRASREQYF. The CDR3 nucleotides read TGCGCCAGCAGCCAAGGGGGGGGGAGGGCATCTCGCGAGCAGTACTTC.

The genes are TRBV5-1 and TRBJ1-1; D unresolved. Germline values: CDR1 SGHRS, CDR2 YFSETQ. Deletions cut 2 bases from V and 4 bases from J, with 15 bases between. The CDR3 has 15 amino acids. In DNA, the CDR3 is TGCGCCAGCAGCTTCAGAGGGTCAGGCTTCACTGAAGCTTTCTTT. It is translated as CASSFRGSGFTEAFF.

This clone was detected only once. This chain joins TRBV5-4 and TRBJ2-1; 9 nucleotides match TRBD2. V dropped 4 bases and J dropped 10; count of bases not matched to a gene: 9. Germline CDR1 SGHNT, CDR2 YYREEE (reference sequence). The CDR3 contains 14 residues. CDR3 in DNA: TGTGCCAGCAGCATTCCGGGACTAGCTGCCGAGCAGTTCTTC. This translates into CASSIPGLAAEQFF.

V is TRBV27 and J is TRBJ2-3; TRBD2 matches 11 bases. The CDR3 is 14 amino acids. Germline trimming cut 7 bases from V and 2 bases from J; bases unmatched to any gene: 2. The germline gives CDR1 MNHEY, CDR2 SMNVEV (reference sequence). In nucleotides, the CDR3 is TGTGCCAGCAATAGCGGGAGGGCCACAGATACGCAGTATTTT. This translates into CASNSGRATDTQYF.

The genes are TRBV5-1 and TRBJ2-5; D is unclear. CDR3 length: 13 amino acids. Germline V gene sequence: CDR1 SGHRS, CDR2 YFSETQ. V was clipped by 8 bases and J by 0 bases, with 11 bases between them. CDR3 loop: CASQRGNQETQYF. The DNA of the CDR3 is TGCGCCAGTCAGCGCGGCAACCAAGAGACCCAGTACTTC.

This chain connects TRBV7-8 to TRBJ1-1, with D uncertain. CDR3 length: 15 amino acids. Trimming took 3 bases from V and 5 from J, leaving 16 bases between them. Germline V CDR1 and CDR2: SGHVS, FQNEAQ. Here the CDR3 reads CASSLKGTRGTEAFF. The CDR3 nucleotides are TGTGCCAGCAGCTTGAAGGGTACTCGGGGAACTGAAGCTTTCTTT.

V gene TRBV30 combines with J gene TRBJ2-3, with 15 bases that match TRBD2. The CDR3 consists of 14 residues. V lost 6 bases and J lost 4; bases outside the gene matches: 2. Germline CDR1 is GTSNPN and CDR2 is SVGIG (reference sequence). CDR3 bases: TGTGCCTGCGGACTAGCGGGAGGGGCAGATACGCAGTATTTT. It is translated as CACGLAGGADTQYF.

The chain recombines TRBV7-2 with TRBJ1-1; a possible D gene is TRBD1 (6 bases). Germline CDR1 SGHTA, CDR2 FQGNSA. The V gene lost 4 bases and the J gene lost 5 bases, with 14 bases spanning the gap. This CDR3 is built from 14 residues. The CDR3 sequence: CASSYTGGATEAFF. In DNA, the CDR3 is TGTGCCAGCAGCTATACGGGGGGGGCGACTGAAGCTTTCTTT.